Sequencing of this TCR beta chain was carried out in a study of cytomegalovirus exposure and HLA in healthy donors. The CDR3 totals 13 residues. The germline V gene encodes CDR1 SGDLS and CDR2 YYNGEE. The ends were cut back, 0 bases at V and 5 bases at J, with 5 bases in the middle. Amplification used 60 Vbeta primers and 13 Jbeta primers. Libraries were prepared by immunoSEQ multiplex PCR; TCRdb keeps only in-frame clonotypes and omits some of them. The data contain 85,000 to 120,000 clones, roughly 71% of them singletons. This clone showed up just a few times. Nominally healthy donors were sampled, though unrecorded immune exposures were likely.

Sequencing used PBMCs. The origin of this receptor is a male donor in good health and CMV-seropositive. V gene TRBV9 combines with J gene TRBJ1-4; D call uncertain. CDR3 region: CASSVGQNEKLFF. As DNA, the CDR3 is TGTGCCAGCAGCGTAGGGCAAAATGAAAAACTGTTTTTT.